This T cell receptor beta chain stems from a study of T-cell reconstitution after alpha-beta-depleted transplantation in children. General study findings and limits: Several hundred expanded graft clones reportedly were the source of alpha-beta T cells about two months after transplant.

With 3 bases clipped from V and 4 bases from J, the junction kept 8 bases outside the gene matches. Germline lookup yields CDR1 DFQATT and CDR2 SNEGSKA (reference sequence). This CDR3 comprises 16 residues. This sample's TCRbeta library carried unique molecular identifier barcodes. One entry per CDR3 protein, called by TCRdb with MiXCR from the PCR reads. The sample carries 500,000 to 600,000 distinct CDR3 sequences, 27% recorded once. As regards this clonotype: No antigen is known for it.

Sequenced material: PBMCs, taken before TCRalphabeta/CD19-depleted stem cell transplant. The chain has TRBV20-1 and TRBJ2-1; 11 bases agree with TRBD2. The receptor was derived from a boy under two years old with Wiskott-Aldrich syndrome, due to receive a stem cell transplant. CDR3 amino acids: CSASSSLAGGYNEQFF. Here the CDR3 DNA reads TGCAGTGCTAGTTCGTCTCTAGCGGGAGGTTACAATGAGCAGTTCTTC.